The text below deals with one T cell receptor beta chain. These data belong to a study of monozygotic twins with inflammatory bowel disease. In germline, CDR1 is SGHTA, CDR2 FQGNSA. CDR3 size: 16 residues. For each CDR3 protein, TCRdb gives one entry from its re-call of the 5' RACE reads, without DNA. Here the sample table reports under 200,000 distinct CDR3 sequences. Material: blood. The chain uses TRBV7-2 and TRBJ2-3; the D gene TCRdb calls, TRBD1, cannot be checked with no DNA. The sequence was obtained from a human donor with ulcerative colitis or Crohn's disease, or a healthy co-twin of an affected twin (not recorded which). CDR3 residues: CASSALQGGSTDTQYF.